There are a few counts of the clone carrying this T cell receptor (beta chain). As yet, its antigen is unknown. The entry originates in a study of molecular identifiers for immune sequencing clone quantification. Study background: Replicates partitioned RNA from approximately 20,000 or 98,000 naive CD8 cells into five parts, sequencing four.

TCRdb re-called the PCR reads with MiXCR, one entry per CDR3 protein. This table has about 640,000 distinct CDR3 sequences, about 20% appearing once. General study points: Detecting spiked Jurkat TCR RNA from one cell among roughly 1 million naive cells was reportedly possible. Clones above 20 RNA copies contained over 99% of effector molecules and under 1% of naive molecules.

The specimen was naive CD8+ T cells from blood, with Jurkat cell RNA spiked in. Subset: FACS-sorted CD8+CD4-CCR7+CD45RA+ naive T cells. This TCR was sampled from a human donor in good health. Some libraries in this study had Jurkat cell RNA spiked in.

CDR3 loop: CASSLRGASMNTEAFF. The CDR3 DNA sequence: TGTGCCAGCAGTTTAAGGGGGGCTTCAATGAACACTGAAGCTTTCTTT. The chain links TRBV12-3 or TRBV12-4 to TRBJ1-1, with D tentatively TRBD1 (6 bases). V lost 2 bases, J lost 0 bases, and 13 bases lay in between. The CDR3 runs 16 residues.